This TCR beta chain was sequenced during a study of OX40 agonist ivuxolimab in advanced cancers. From germline, CDR1 is KGHSH and CDR2 LQKENI. The V gene lost 0 bases and the J gene lost 0 bases, with 6 bases spanning the gap. The CDR3 length is 14 residues. Using immunoSEQ multiplex PCR, the repertoire was profiled, and TCRdb retains in-frame clones only, with some absent. The sample comprises 90,000 or so clones, approximately 87% of which are singletons, and around 1.5% rests with the top ten. The sequence came from an adult with an advanced solid tumor such as melanoma, head and neck, liver or kidney cancer. The chain is built from TRBV18 and TRBJ2-7; D remains unclear. The material sequenced was CD4+ or CD8+ T cells sorted from blood, taken in a trial of the OX40 agonist ivuxolimab. The CDR3 sequence is CASSPPGPSYEQYF. For the CDR3, the DNA is TGTGCCAGCTCACCACCTGGGCCCTCCTACGAGCAGTACTTC. The full variable domain, completed using reference TRBV18 and TRBJ2-7, is NAGVMQNPRHLVRRRGQEARLRCSPMKGHSHVYWYRQLPEEGLKFMVYLQKENIIDESGMPKERFSAEFPKEGPSILRIQQVVRGDSAAYFCASSPPGPSYEQYFGPGTRLTVT.